Shown below are 22 T cell receptor beta chains from a single sample sequenced in a study of identical twins (dated by TCRdb to 2016 to 2017). Libraries were built with 5' RACE. Sequencing was performed on an Illumina HiSeq 2000. The raw public reads went through TCRdb reprocessing: fastp at Q25, MiXCR clone calling, in-frame beta chains kept. CDR3 protein sequences are deduplicated, and each keeps its most common genes and DNA. This sample holds 690,000 or so distinct CDR3 sequences; over 5% were observed only once. Together, the top ten hold about 1.8% of the sample. The sequenced sample was naive T cells sorted from blood. This specimen's cell subset or site label, per the study, means: cells isolated with a human naive T-cell isolation kit. The receptors were sampled from a man in his late teens or twenties in good health.

This clonotype was counted a few times. This sequence joins TRBV29-1 and TRBJ2-5, with D tentatively TRBD1 or TRBD2 (6 bases each). V was clipped by 0 bases and J by 5 bases, with 13 bases between them. CDR1 and CDR2 (germline): SQVTM, ANQGSEA. This CDR3 is built from 14 residues. The CDR3 nucleotides are TGCAGCGTTGAAGATCCGGGGGCGAGGGAGACCCAGTACTTC. Translating gives CSVEDPGARETQYF.

This clonotype came up many times. The chain carries TRBV7-9 and TRBJ1-4, with 7 bases identical to TRBD1. The ends lost 5 bases at V and 0 bases at J; junction bases unmatched: 6. This CDR3 comprises 16 residues. From germline, CDR1 is SEHNR and CDR2 FQNEAQ (reference sequence). In DNA form, the CDR3 reads TGTGCCAGCAGCGGGCCTGGGACAGCAACTAATGAAAAACTGTTTTTT. It specifies CASSGPGTATNEKLFF.

The table lists this clonotype with many counts. The chain combines TRBV20-1 with TRBJ2-3; the D gene is possibly TRBD1 (6 bases). The CDR3 runs 16 residues. Trimming removed 6 bases at V and 8 bases at J, with 27 bases between. Germline CDR1 is DFQATT and CDR2 is SNEGSKA (reference sequence). The CDR3 DNA is TGCAGTGCACTATGGAGCCAGGGGCCCGGTTTAGGTACGCAGTATTTT. The encoded protein is CSALWSQGPGLGTQYF.

This clonotype was recorded many times. Here the CDR3 reads CASSDRTSFSYNEQFF. CDR3 DNA: TGTGCCAGCAGTGACCGGACCTCCTTCTCCTACAATGAGCAGTTCTTC. This chain links TRBV6-1 with TRBJ2-1; no reliable D call. Trimming took off 3 bases at V and 0 bases at J, with 12 bases between the two ends. Germline lookup yields CDR1 MNHNS and CDR2 SASEGT. CDR3 length: 16 amino acids.

This clonotype was observed at least ten times. The CDR3, as DNA: TGTGCCAGCAGTTTTGGCGGGAGGTCCAACGAGCAGTACTTC. Translating gives CASSFGGRSNEQYF. The chain uses TRBV12-3 or TRBV12-4 and TRBJ2-7; 8 nucleotides line up with TRBD2. The trim removed 3 bases at V and 5 bases at J, leaving 6 bases unmatched. The CDR3 has 14 residues.

The chain carries TRBV12-3 or TRBV12-4 and TRBJ2-2; D gene ambiguous. V was trimmed by 3 bases and J by 2 bases, leaving 10 bases between them. The CDR3 contains 15 residues. The CDR3, as DNA: TGTGCCAGCAGTTTCTCGGTCCCAAACACCGGGGAGCTGTTTTTT. Translation: CASSFSVPNTGELFF.

The J gene is TRBJ2-7, the V gene TRBV7-2; 11 positions agree with TRBD2. The CDR3 loop spans 16 amino acids. The V segment lost 1 base and the J segment 6 bases; nucleotides outside the gene matches: 8. Germline V gene lookup returns CDR1 SGHTA and CDR2 FQGNSA. CDR3: CASSLDGLAGSLEQYF. The DNA of the CDR3 is TGTGCCAGCAGCTTAGATGGACTAGCGGGCTCCCTCGAGCAGTACTTC.

In its sample, this clonotype was seen many times. The J gene is TRBJ2-7, the V gene TRBV5-1; no firm D call. The CDR3 runs to 13 residues. Trimming took 4 bases from V and 6 from J, leaving 14 bases between them. CDR1 is SGHRS and CDR2 is YFSETQ in the germline V gene. In DNA, the CDR3 is TGCGCCAGCAGCCTCGGACCTCTAGGCGAGCAGTACGTC. Its translation: CASSLGPLGEQYV.

This clonotype came up many times. The chain recombines TRBV7-2 with TRBJ2-2; no clear D gene. The CDR3 totals 13 residues. V was cut by 2 bases and J by 5 bases, with 6 bases left in between. The germline gives CDR1 SGHTA, CDR2 FQGNSA. The DNA of the CDR3 is TGTGCCAGCAGCTTACTCAGGACCGGGGAGCTGTTTTTT. This gives the protein CASSLLRTGELFF.

In its sample, this clonotype was seen a few times. The rearrangement joins TRBV5-1 to TRBJ2-1; 13 bases fit TRBD2. This CDR3 spans 17 amino acids. CDR1 SGHRS and CDR2 YFSETQ come from the germline V gene. Trimming cost V 4 bases and J 4 bases; bases outside gene matches: 8. CDR3 region: CASSLGGLAGVYNEQFF. As DNA, the CDR3 is TGCGCCAGCAGCCTGGGCGGACTAGCGGGGGTGTACAATGAGCAGTTCTTC.

This clonotype showed up many times. The chain employs TRBV27 and TRBJ2-1, with 13 bases identical to TRBD2. Germline assignment: CDR1 MNHEY and CDR2 SMNVEV (reference sequence). This CDR3 has 15 residues. The V segment lost 7 bases and the J segment 7 bases; nucleotides outside the gene matches: 7. CDR3 region: CASIDGTSGMNEQFF. The DNA of the CDR3 is TGTGCCAGCATCGATGGGACTAGCGGGATGAATGAGCAGTTCTTC.

This chain links TRBV3-1 with TRBJ2-1, with D perhaps being TRBD1 or TRBD2 (6 bases each). Per germline, CDR1 LGHDT and CDR2 YNNKEL (reference sequence). This CDR3 is 17 amino acids long. V lost 0 bases and J lost 5, with 17 bases in between. CDR3 protein: CASSQDFPGAINNEQFF. The CDR3 DNA is TGTGCCAGCAGCCAAGATTTCCCGGGGGCAATAAACAATGAGCAGTTCTTC.

This chain uses TRBV27 with TRBJ1-6; weak D call: TRBD1 (6 bases). Per the germline V gene, CDR1 is MNHEY and CDR2 is SMNVEV (reference sequence). Trimming took 6 bases from V and 3 from J, leaving 12 bases between them. CDR3 length: 15 residues. CDR3 DNA: TGTGCCAGCAGCTGGACAGCGGACTATAATTCACCCCTCCACTTT. Amino acids: CASSWTADYNSPLHF.

This clonotype was seen repeatedly, ten times or more. The chain employs TRBV7-2 and TRBJ1-1; a possible D gene is TRBD1 (5 bases). This CDR3 is built from 15 residues. V was cut by 1 base and J by 5 bases, with 14 bases left in between. CDR1 SGHTA and CDR2 FQGNSA come from the germline V gene. The CDR3 is CASSLGAGGRTEAFF. CDR3 bases: TGTGCCAGCAGCTTAGGGGCCGGGGGACGTACTGAAGCTTTCTTT. The full variable domain, rest sourced from reference TRBV7-2 and TRBJ1-1, is GAGVSQSPSNKVTEKGKDVELRCDPISGHTALYWYRQSLGQGLEFLIYFQGNSAPDKSGLPSDRFSAERTGGSVSTLTIQRTQQEDSAVYLCASSLGAGGRTEAFFGQGTRLTVV.

This rearrangement joins TRBV20-1 to TRBJ2-7; 8 bases fit TRBD1. J was trimmed by 5 bases and V by 5 bases; bases with no gene match: 5. The CDR3 totals 12 residues. Germline loops: CDR1 DFQATT, CDR2 SNEGSKA (reference sequence). Written as DNA, the CDR3 is TGCAGTGCTGGACAGGGTAGGGACGAGCAGTACGTC. This codes for CSAGQGRDEQYV.

This clonotype occurred many times. This chain joins TRBV28 and TRBJ2-3; D gene uncertain. Trimming left V 7 bases short and J 2 bases short, with 4 bases between. Germline loops: CDR1 MDHEN, CDR2 SYDVKM. The CDR3 is 11 residues long. The CDR3 bases are TGTGCCAGCACCCACACAGATACGCAGTATTTT. It translates to CASTHTDTQYF.

This clonotype was recorded at least ten times. V is TRBV24-1 and J is TRBJ1-4, with TRBD1 as a possible D gene (5 bases). V lost 4 bases and J 7 bases, leaving 15 bases between the germline ends. Germline CDR1 reads KGHDR; CDR2 reads SFDVKD. The CDR3 has 15 residues. CDR3 bases: TGTGCCACCAGTGACGTGACAGACGGTACTGAAAAACTGTTTTTT. It encodes CATSDVTDGTEKLFF.

The chain links TRBV19 to TRBJ2-1, with 7 bases identical to TRBD2. Germline V CDR1 and CDR2: LNHDA, SQIVND (reference sequence). The CDR3 runs to 15 residues. V was pared by 4 bases and J by 3 bases, with 6 bases of the junction left unmatched. Here the CDR3 reads CASSSRRELYNEQFF. Written as DNA, the CDR3 is TGTGCCAGTAGTAGTCGGCGGGAGCTCTACAATGAGCAGTTCTTC.

Many counts were recorded for this clonotype. This chain uses TRBV27 with TRBJ2-3; D uncertain. The CDR3 is 13 residues long. Germline CDR1 reads MNHEY; CDR2 reads SMNVEV (reference sequence). Trimming stripped 6 bases from V and 0 bases from J, with 7 bases between. This CDR3 reads CASRPHSTDTQYF. The CDR3 bases are TGTGCCAGCAGACCCCATAGCACAGATACGCAGTATTTT.

This clonotype has ten or more counts. V gene TRBV4-3 combines with J gene TRBJ2-3; D remains ambiguous. The CDR3 is 13 amino acids. The germline gives CDR1 LGHNA, CDR2 YSLEER. V lost 3 bases, J lost 10 bases, and 14 bases lay in between. The CDR3 spells CASSQTRSAAQYF. DNA for the CDR3: TGCGCCAGCAGCCAGACCAGATCGGCGGCGCAGTATTTT.

The chain is built from TRBV7-2 and TRBJ1-1; 10 nucleotides match TRBD1. CDR1 is SGHTA and CDR2 is FQGNSA in the germline V gene. The CDR3 totals 15 residues. V lost 3 bases, J lost 5 bases, and 6 bases stayed unmatched. Here the CDR3 reads CASSLTGTGVTEAFF. DNA of the CDR3: TGTGCCAGCAGCTTGACCGGGACAGGGGTTACTGAAGCTTTCTTT.

In its sample, this clonotype was seen a few times. The chain employs TRBV3-1 and TRBJ1-6; D remains ambiguous. Trimming removed 3 bases at V and 9 bases at J, with 9 bases between. Germline V CDR1 and CDR2: LGHDT, YNNKEL (reference sequence). CDR3 length equals 13 residues. CDR3 protein: CASSQQRASPLHF. The CDR3 coding sequence is TGTGCCAGCAGCCAGCAGAGGGCTTCACCCCTCCACTTT.